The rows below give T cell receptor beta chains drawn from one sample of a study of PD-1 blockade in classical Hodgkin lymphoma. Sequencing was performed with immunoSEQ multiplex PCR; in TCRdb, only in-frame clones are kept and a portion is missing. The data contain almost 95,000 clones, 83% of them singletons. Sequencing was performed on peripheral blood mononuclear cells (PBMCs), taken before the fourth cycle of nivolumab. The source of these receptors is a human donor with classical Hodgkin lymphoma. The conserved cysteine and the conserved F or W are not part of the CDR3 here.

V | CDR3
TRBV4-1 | ASSQPTSGENEQF
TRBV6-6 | ASSSTDSRRRVAF
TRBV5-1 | ASSIEETQY
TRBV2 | ASSPGVYQETQY
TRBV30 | AWSPATEAF
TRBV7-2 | ASSLGGPEDEQY
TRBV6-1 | ASSEVPAGLQTQY
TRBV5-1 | ASSMGQAETAEAF
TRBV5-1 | ASSPGSGNTIY
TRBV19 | ASSIKYRATYEQY
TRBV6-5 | ASRGGTEAF
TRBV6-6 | ASRQGTALGQY
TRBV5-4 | ASSVGQGIGELF
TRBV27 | ASSLSGSSRAF
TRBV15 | ATSRSYETQY
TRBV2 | ASSNRTSGRASEQF
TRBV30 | AWSAGWTSGNTGELF
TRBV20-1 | SAWGQGGYT
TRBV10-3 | AISEGVSEAF
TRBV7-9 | ASSLGQGSTDTQY
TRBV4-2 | ASSQDPANVGVIGNEQF
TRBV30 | AWTLESSGNTIY
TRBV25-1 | ASSESGNYGYT
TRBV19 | ASSMRDSALRGQY
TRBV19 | ASSIAGQRAF
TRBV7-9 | ASGQASGSSPYNEQF
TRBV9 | ASSVGVGSEAF
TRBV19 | ASSILGSEVATGELF
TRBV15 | ATSTLGGAAYNEQF
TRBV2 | ASSPDDNQPQH